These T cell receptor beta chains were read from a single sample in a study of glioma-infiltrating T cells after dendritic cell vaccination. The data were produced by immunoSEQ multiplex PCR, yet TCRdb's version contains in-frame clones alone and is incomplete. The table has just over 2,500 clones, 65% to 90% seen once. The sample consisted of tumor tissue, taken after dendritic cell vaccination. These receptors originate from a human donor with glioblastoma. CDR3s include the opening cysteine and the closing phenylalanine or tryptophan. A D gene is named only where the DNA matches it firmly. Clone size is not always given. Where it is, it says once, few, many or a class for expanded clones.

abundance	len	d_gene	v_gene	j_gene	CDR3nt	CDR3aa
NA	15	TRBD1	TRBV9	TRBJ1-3	TGTGCCAGCAGCGCAACCGGGACAGATGGAAACACCATATATTTT	CASSATGTDGNTIYF
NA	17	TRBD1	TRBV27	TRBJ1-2	TGTGCCAGCAGCTTTCGCCCTGGGGGACAGGGAAATTATGGCTACACCTTC	CASSFRPGGQGNYGYTF
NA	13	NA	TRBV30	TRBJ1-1	TGTGCCTGGAGTGTACAGGGAGCCACTGAAGCTTTCTTT	CAWSVQGATEAFF
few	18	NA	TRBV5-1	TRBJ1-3	TGCGCCAGCAGCCGGATCTCGGGACAAGCGCTCTCTGGAAACACCATATATTTT	CASSRISGQALSGNTIYF
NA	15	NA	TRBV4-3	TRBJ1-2	TGCGCCAGCAGCCTGGGCCGTTCGGCTCTAAATGGCTACACCTTC	CASSLGRSALNGYTF
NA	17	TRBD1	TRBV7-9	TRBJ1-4	TGTGCCAGCAGCGCGGGGACAGGGGGTGCAACTAATGAAAAACTGTTTTTT	CASSAGTGGATNEKLFF
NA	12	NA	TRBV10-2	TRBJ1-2	TGCGCCAGCAGTGAGCCAGGAAGAGGCTACACCTTC	CASSEPGRGYTF
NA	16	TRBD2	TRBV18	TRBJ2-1	TGTGCCAGCTCACAGGCCATCAGGACTAGCGGGACCCTGCCGTTCTTC	CASSQAIRTSGTLPFF
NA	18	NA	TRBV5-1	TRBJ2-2	TGCGCCAGCAGCCCAGTGCCGACAGGGGAGGGGAGGTCCGGGGAGCTGTTTTTT	CASSPVPTGEGRSGELFF
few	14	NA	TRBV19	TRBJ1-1	TGTGCCAGTAGCCTACAGGGTACGAACACTGAAGCTTTCTTT	CASSLQGTNTEAFF
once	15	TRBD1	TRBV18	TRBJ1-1	TGTGCCAGCTCAGTCGACAGGGGAGTTAACACTGAAGCTTTCTTT	CASSVDRGVNTEAFF
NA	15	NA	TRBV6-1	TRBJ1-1	TGTGCCAGCAGTGGACTCGGGGGGGTGGGCACTGAAGCTTTCTTT	CASSGLGGVGTEAFF
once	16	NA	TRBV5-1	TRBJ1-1	TGCGCCAGCAGCTTGGGGGGAGGACGGCTGAACACTGAAGCTTTCTTT	CASSLGGGRLNTEAFF
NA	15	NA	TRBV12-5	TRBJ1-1	TGTGCTAGTGGTTTGGCAGTGACAGGCAACACTGAAGCTTTCTTT	CASGLAVTGNTEAFF
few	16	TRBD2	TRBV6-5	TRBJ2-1	TGTGCCAGCAGTTACCGGACTAGCGGTCGTCTGAATGAGCAGTTCTTC	CASSYRTSGRLNEQFF